Following are 10 T cell receptor beta chains from one sample sequenced in a study of OX40 agonist ivuxolimab in advanced cancers. Using immunoSEQ multiplex PCR, the repertoire was profiled, and TCRdb retains in-frame clones only, with some absent. The sample carries tens of thousands of clones, 75% to 90% recorded once. The sequences come from CD4+ or CD8+ T cells sorted from blood, collected in a trial of the OX40 agonist ivuxolimab. These receptors were obtained from an adult with an advanced solid tumor such as melanoma, head and neck, liver or kidney cancer.

V usage is TRBV18 and J usage is TRBJ1-1; D is undetermined. The V end was cut by 3 bases, the J end by 0 bases, with 8 bases between. The CDR3 loop spans 14 amino acids. The V gene's germline CDR1 is KGHSH and CDR2 LQKENI. The DNA for the CDR3 is TGTGCCAGCTCACCGCTCCCTATGAACACTGAAGCTTTCTTT. Translation: CASSPLPMNTEAFF.

The CDR3 here is CAWSVSSGAQYF. In DNA, the CDR3 is TGTGCCTGGAGTGTAAGTTCGGGGGCCCAGTACTTC. J is TRBJ2-5 and V is TRBV30; perhaps TRBD2 as D (6 bases). CDR1 GTSNPN and CDR2 SVGIG come from the germline V gene (reference sequence). The CDR3 extends over 12 amino acids. Trimming took 0 bases from V and 9 from J, leaving 11 bases between them.

This sequence joins TRBV7-2 and TRBJ2-5; 15 nucleotides agree with TRBD2. The CDR3 runs to 19 residues. With V trimmed by 4 bases and J by 2 bases, 11 bases remained unmatched. Germline values: CDR1 SGHTA, CDR2 FQGNSA. DNA of the CDR3: TGTGCCAGCAGCTCTATGGGACTAGCGGGAGGCCCTTCTCAAGAGACCCAGTACTTC. Protein: CASSSMGLAGGPSQETQYF.

The chain has TRBV28 and TRBJ1-5; D remains unclear. Germline V gives CDR1 MDHEN, CDR2 SYDVKM. The CDR3 is made up of 14 amino acids. V was trimmed by 2 bases and J by 7 bases, leaving 12 bases between them. CDR3 sequence: CASSLNAYIQPQHF. The CDR3 nucleotides read TGTGCCAGCAGTTTAAATGCTTATATCCAGCCCCAGCATTTT.

The chain combines TRBV30 with TRBJ2-7; D may be TRBD2 (6 bases). CDR1 is GTSNPN, CDR2 SVGIG, per germline (reference sequence). There are 13 residues in the CDR3. Trimming shortened V by 0 bases and J by 7 bases, and 13 bases separated the two germline ends. The CDR3 sequence: CAWSVQLRGEQYF. The CDR3 region has the DNA TGTGCCTGGAGTGTACAATTGCGGGGAGAGCAGTACTTC.

This rearrangement joins TRBV29-1 to TRBJ1-2, with D possibly being TRBD1 (6 bases). The germline gives CDR1 SQVTM, CDR2 ANQGSEA. The CDR3 loop spans 13 amino acids. V gave up 6 bases and J gave up 2 bases, with 13 bases separating them. The CDR3 sequence: CSVDWGRNYGYTF. In nucleotides, the CDR3 is TGCAGCGTCGACTGGGGGCGGAACTATGGCTACACCTTC.

This clone was recorded once. The CDR3 region has the DNA TGTGCCAGCAGCCCATCGCCGGGACGGAGCTACCAAGAGACCCAGTACTTC. This sequence encodes CASSPSPGRSYQETQYF. V usage is TRBV7-2 and J usage is TRBJ2-5, with D perhaps assigned TRBD1 or TRBD2 (5 bases each). This CDR3 comprises 17 residues. Trimming shortened V by 5 bases and J by 0 bases, and 19 bases separated the two germline ends. From germline, CDR1 is SGHTA and CDR2 FQGNSA.

V is TRBV19 and J is TRBJ1-4, with 8 bases lining up with TRBD1. After removal of 7 bases from V and 5 bases from J, the junction contained 9 bases not matched to a gene. This CDR3 has 15 amino acids. Germline-derived CDR1 and CDR2 are LNHDA and SQIVND (reference sequence). CDR3 in DNA: TGTGCCAGTACCCGGGGACAGGTTCGCAATGAAAAACTGTTTTTT. Residues: CASTRGQVRNEKLFF.

Here the CDR3 DNA reads TGTGCCAGCAGTGAAATTGGGACTCCGAACACTGAAGCTTTCTTT. Translated, it gives CASSEIGTPNTEAFF. The rearrangement joins TRBV2 to TRBJ1-1, with D perhaps matching TRBD1 (5 bases). V shed 2 bases and J shed 1 base, with 11 bases lying between them. CDR3 length: 15 amino acids. Germline lookup yields CDR1 SNHLY and CDR2 FYNNEI.

The chain links TRBV4-2 to TRBJ1-6; a weak D match, TRBD1 (5 bases). The V gene's germline CDR1 is LGHNA and CDR2 YNFKEQ. The CDR3 totals 17 residues. V shed 1 base and J shed 6 bases, with 16 bases lying between them. The CDR3 sequence is CASSQGIPRQFNSPLHF. The CDR3 DNA reads TGTGCCAGCAGCCAAGGTATCCCGCGACAGTTTAATTCACCCCTCCACTTT.